The 5 T cell receptor beta chains in this list originate from one sample, sequenced in a study of OX40 agonist ivuxolimab in advanced cancers. Generated by immunoSEQ multiplex PCR, the TCRdb table keeps only in-frame clones and is missing some. The data contain about 26,000 clones, around nine tenths of them singletons. The source material was CD4+ or CD8+ T cells sorted from blood, sampled in a trial of the OX40 agonist ivuxolimab. All receptors derive from an adult with an advanced solid tumor such as melanoma, head and neck, liver or kidney cancer.

J is TRBJ1-2 and V is TRBV2, with no clear D. Germline-derived CDR1 and CDR2 are SNHLY and FYNNEI. The V end lost 1 base, the J end lost 7 bases, and 10 bases lay between the germline ends. This CDR3 comprises 13 residues. The CDR3 region is CASSEDPVLGYTF. CDR3 coding DNA: TGTGCCAGCAGTGAAGACCCAGTTCTTGGCTACACCTTC.

Of note for this clone: The sample carries other DNA sequences with the same CDR3. J is TRBJ2-5 and V is TRBV14; TRBD1 matches at 8 bases. The trim removed 1 base at V and 4 bases at J, leaving 2 bases unmatched. This CDR3 is 14 amino acids long. From germline, CDR1 is SGHDN and CDR2 FVKESK. The CDR3 loop is CASSQGRGRETQYF. The DNA of the CDR3 is TGTGCCAGCAGCCAAGGCAGGGGGCGAGAGACCCAGTACTTC.

This chain connects TRBV7-3 to TRBJ2-1; 9 bases agree with TRBD2. The CDR3 length is 15 residues. Germline trimming cut 5 bases from V and 7 bases from J; bases unmatched to any gene: 9. The germline gives CDR1 SGHTA, CDR2 FQGTGA. The CDR3 nucleotides are TGTGCCAGCAGCCTCGGGACTAGCATTTTGAATGAGCAGTTCTTC. It encodes CASSLGTSILNEQFF.

The V call is TRBV4-2, the J call TRBJ2-7; D is undetermined. Germline loops: CDR1 LGHNA, CDR2 YNFKEQ. The CDR3 is 12 residues long. V was cut by 0 bases and J by 10 bases, with 10 bases left in between. The CDR3 DNA is TGTGCCAGCAGCCAAGATGGAAGGGAACAGTACTTC. Translated: CASSQDGREQYF.

The CDR3 protein is CSVLGPQGDVTDTQYF. As DNA, the CDR3 is TGCAGCGTTTTAGGACCACAGGGGGATGTAACAGATACGCAGTATTTT. The J gene is TRBJ2-3, the V gene TRBV29-1; TRBD1 agrees at 8 bases. CDR1 SQVTM and CDR2 ANQGSEA come from the germline V gene. V lost 5 bases and J lost 3; bases outside the gene matches: 13. The CDR3 consists of 16 residues.